One and the same sample provided the 26 T cell receptor beta chains below, sequenced in a study of blood T cell repertoires in COVID-19. Profiled with immunoSEQ multiplex PCR; TCRdb holds only in-frame clones, not every one. This table holds roughly 160,000 clones, approximately 77% found once. The sequencing sample was made of peripheral blood. All receptors come from a woman over 75 with active or convalescent COVID-19.

The V call is TRBV5-5, the J call TRBJ1-2; D uncertain. Trimming took off 0 bases at V and 4 bases at J, with 13 bases between the two ends. Germline V gives CDR1 SGHKS, CDR2 YYEKEE (reference sequence). This CDR3 has 15 residues. The CDR3 nucleotides are TGTGCCAGCAGCTTGGAAGGTGTTTGGAGCTATGGCTACACCTTC. Amino acid sequence: CASSLEGVWSYGYTF.

This chain connects TRBV5-1 to TRBJ2-3; possibly TRBD2 for D (5 bases). Trimming shortened V by 0 bases and J by 2 bases, and 10 bases separated the two germline ends. This CDR3 is 15 amino acids long. Germline V gene sequence: CDR1 SGHRS, CDR2 YFSETQ. CDR3 sequence: CASSLDGKPTDTQYF. CDR3 sequence (DNA): TGCGCCAGCAGCTTGGACGGGAAGCCCACAGATACGCAGTATTTT. The complete variable domain, with remaining parts taken from reference TRBV5-1 and TRBJ2-3, reads KAGVTQTPRYLIKTRGQQVTLSCSPISGHRSVSWYQQTPGQGLQFLFEYFSETQRNKGNFPGRFSGRQFSNSRSEMNVSTLELGDSALYLCASSLDGKPTDTQYFGPGTRLTVL.

The chain couples TRBV6-5 to TRBJ1-1; possible D gene TRBD1, 6 bases. This CDR3 region has 13 residues. Germline CDR1 MNHEY, CDR2 SVGAGI. V lost 6 bases and J 1 base, leaving 9 bases between the germline ends. The CDR3 DNA reads TGTGCCAGCAGCGCGACAGGGAACACTGAAGCTTTCTTT. Translated, it gives CASSATGNTEAFF.

This chain connects TRBV7-2 to TRBJ2-4; D uncertain. The CDR3 spans 13 residues. In germline, CDR1 is SGHTA, CDR2 FQGNSA. Trimming stripped 4 bases from V and 4 bases from J, with 8 bases between. In DNA form, the CDR3 reads TGTGCCAGCAGCTCGACTTCGAAAAACATTCAGTACTTC. It specifies CASSSTSKNIQYF. Together with reference TRBV7-2 and TRBJ2-4, the CDR3 gives the full variable domain: GAGVSQSPSNKVTEKGKDVELRCDPISGHTALYWYRQSLGQGLEFLIYFQGNSAPDKSGLPSDRFSAERTGGSVSTLTIQRTQQEDSAVYLCASSSTSKNIQYFGAGTRLSVL.

This clone was seen only a few times. The chain is built from TRBV6-5 and TRBJ1-3; the D is unclear. Germline V CDR1 and CDR2: MNHEY, SVGAGI. V gave up 5 bases and J gave up 4 bases, with 12 bases separating them. The CDR3 is made up of 14 amino acids. The CDR3 spells CASSLLGRGNTIYF. In DNA form, the CDR3 reads TGTGCCAGCAGTCTCTTGGGCAGGGGAAACACCATATATTTT.

The chain employs TRBV5-1 and TRBJ2-1, with TRBD2 matching 11 bases. J lost 6 bases, V lost 4 bases, and 6 bases had no gene match. CDR3 length equals 15 residues. Germline V gene lookup returns CDR1 SGHRS and CDR2 YFSETQ. For the CDR3, the DNA is TGCGCCAGCAGCCTCGGGACTAGCGGATTCAATGAGCAGTTCTTC. Translated, it gives CASSLGTSGFNEQFF.

The chain uses TRBV7-3 and TRBJ2-1; no clear D gene. CDR1 SGHTA and CDR2 FQGTGA come from the germline V gene. V was clipped by 1 base and J by 10 bases, with 11 bases between them. This CDR3 contains 13 residues. CDR3 DNA: TGTGCCAGCAGCTTAAATCCCTCCTCCGAGCAGTTCTTC. This sequence encodes CASSLNPSSEQFF. Filled out from reference TRBV7-3 and TRBJ2-1, the complete variable domain reads GAGVSQTPSNKVTEKGKYVELRCDPISGHTALYWYRQSLGQGPEFLIYFQGTGAADDSGLPNDRFFAVRPEGSVSTLKIQRTERGDSAVYLCASSLNPSSEQFFGPGTRLTVL.

The chain carries TRBV3-1 (or the pseudogene TRBV3-2) and TRBJ1-5; D is possibly TRBD1 (5 bases). Germline loops: CDR1 LGHDT, CDR2 YNNKEL (reference sequence). The V end lost 5 bases, the J end lost 2 bases, and 7 bases lay between the germline ends. This CDR3 is 13 amino acids long. The CDR3 loop is CASSGAGNQPQHF. The CDR3 region has the DNA TGTGCCAGCAGCGGGGCGGGCAATCAGCCCCAGCATTTT.

The V gene is TRBV6-5, the J gene TRBJ2-1; no clear D gene. The CDR3 covers 15 residues. CDR1 and CDR2 from the germline V gene are MNHEY and SVGAGI. The V and J ends lost 6 bases and 5 bases respectively, with 17 bases between them. The CDR3 loop is CASSLPGALNNEQFF. The CDR3 coding sequence is TGTGCCAGCAGCCTACCGGGTGCCTTGAACAATGAGCAGTTCTTC.

CDR3 coding DNA: TGTGCCAGCAGCTTACGGGACGGAGGGTATGATGAGCAGTTCTTC. The encoded protein is CASSLRDGGYDEQFF. The V gene is TRBV7-6, the J gene TRBJ2-1, with D possibly TRBD2 on 6 matching bases. V was clipped by 2 bases and J by 8 bases, with 16 bases between them. Germline CDR1 is SGHVS and CDR2 is FNYEAQ. The CDR3 is made up of 15 amino acids.

The chain employs TRBV28 and TRBJ2-2; 7 nucleotides line up with TRBD1. V was pared by 6 bases and J by 5 bases, with 3 bases of the junction left unmatched. This CDR3 is built from 13 residues. CDR1 and CDR2 (germline): MDHEN, SYDVKM. The CDR3, as DNA: TGTGCCAGCAGGAAGACAGGGACCGGGGAGCTGTTTTTT. Protein product: CASRKTGTGELFF.

This chain uses TRBV30 with TRBJ2-1, with 7 bases identical to TRBD2. The CDR3 is 14 residues long. CDR1 and CDR2 (germline): GTSNPN, SVGIG (reference sequence). Unmatched junction bases numbered 5, after V lost 2 bases and J lost 4 bases. The CDR3 sequence: CAWSRTSVYNEQFF. Here the CDR3 DNA reads TGTGCCTGGAGTCGCACTAGCGTATACAATGAGCAGTTCTTC.

The chain uses TRBV3-1 (or the pseudogene TRBV3-2) and TRBJ1-5; possible D gene TRBD1, 5 bases. The CDR3 is made up of 17 amino acids. Germline assignment: CDR1 LGHDT and CDR2 YNNKEL (reference sequence). The V end lost 1 base, the J end lost 0 bases, and 13 bases lay between the germline ends. The CDR3 coding sequence is TGTGCCAGCAGCCAAGGGGGCAGACAGTATAGCAATCAGCCCCAGCATTTT. The encoded protein is CASSQGGRQYSNQPQHF.

The V gene is TRBV9, the J gene TRBJ2-7, with 11 nucleotides matching TRBD2. Germline CDR1 reads SGDLS; CDR2 reads YYNGEE. The V gene end was trimmed by 2 bases and the J gene end by 6 bases; junction bases not matched to a gene: 4. CDR3 length: 14 residues. CDR3 DNA sequence: TGTGCCAGCAGCGTGACTAGCGGGACGGGCGAGCAGTACTTC. Translated: CASSVTSGTGEQYF.

The J gene is TRBJ1-2, the V gene TRBV29-1; no firm D call. The CDR3 runs 12 residues. Germline V CDR1 and CDR2: SQVTM, ANQGSEA. The germline V and J ends were trimmed by 7 bases and 4 bases, with 13 bases remaining between them. CDR3 DNA sequence: TGCAGCGCCCAGGAACAGCCCTATGGCTACACCTTC. Translating gives CSAQEQPYGYTF. The whole variable domain, filled in from reference TRBV29-1 and TRBJ1-2, reads SAVISQKPSRDICQRGTSLTIQCQVDSQVTMMFWYRQQPGQSLTLIATANQGSEATYESGFVIDKFPISRPNLTFSTLTVSNMSPEDSSIYLCSAQEQPYGYTFGSGTRLTVV.

The chain uses TRBV19 and TRBJ1-5; 7 bases are a match to TRBD1. The CDR3 totals 16 residues. CDR1 and CDR2 (germline): LNHDA, SQIVND (reference sequence). The junction had 8 bases not matched to a gene; V was cut back by 4 bases and J by 2 bases. CDR3 sequence: CASSTRRGQGNQPQHF. The CDR3 DNA sequence: TGTGCCAGTAGTACGCGGCGAGGACAGGGCAATCAGCCCCAGCATTTT. Together with reference TRBV19 and TRBJ1-5, the CDR3 gives the full variable domain: DGGITQSPKYLFRKEGQNVTLSCEQNLNHDAMYWYRQDPGQGLRLIYYSQIVNDFQKGDIAEGYSVSREKKESFPLTVTSAQKNPTAFYLCASSTRRGQGNQPQHFGDGTRLSIL.

This CDR3 is CASSGGRGLYGYTF. As DNA, the CDR3 is TGCGCCAGCAGCGGGGGGCGGGGGCTCTATGGCTACACCTTC. This chain uses TRBV4-1 with TRBJ1-2; possibly TRBD1 for D (6 bases). The CDR3 runs 14 residues. V was trimmed by 5 bases and J by 4 bases, leaving 14 bases between them. Germline assignment: CDR1 MGHRA and CDR2 YSYEKL.

The V gene is TRBV7-9, the J gene TRBJ1-3, with 10 bases fitting TRBD1. The CDR3 is made up of 16 amino acids. The germline V gene encodes CDR1 SEHNR and CDR2 FQNEAQ (reference sequence). The J segment lost 2 bases and the V segment lost 4 bases, leaving 5 bases of the junction unmatched. For the CDR3, the DNA is TGTGCCAGCAGCTCGGGACAGGGGACTCCTGGAAACACCATATATTTT. Residues: CASSSGQGTPGNTIYF.

V usage is TRBV5-8 and J usage is TRBJ2-1; possibly TRBD1 for D (5 bases). Germline V gene sequence: CDR1 SGHTS, CDR2 YDEGEE. The CDR3 totals 14 residues. V was cut by 0 bases and J by 7 bases, with 11 bases left in between. The CDR3 DNA is TGTGCCAGCAGCTTGGGCGTCAGGGTTAATGAGCAGTTCTTC. Protein sequence: CASSLGVRVNEQFF.

V gene TRBV4-1 combines with J gene TRBJ1-1; 7 nucleotides line up with TRBD1. J lost 7 bases, V lost 4 bases, and 21 bases had no gene match. CDR1 and CDR2 from the germline V gene are MGHRA and YSYEKL. The CDR3 is 18 residues long. CDR3 protein: CASSLDYRGSRVKDEAFF. In nucleotides, the CDR3 is TGCGCCAGCAGCCTAGATTACAGGGGTTCCCGAGTAAAGGATGAAGCTTTCTTT.

The chain combines TRBV3-1 (or the pseudogene TRBV3-2) with TRBJ2-2; 12 bases agree with TRBD2. The CDR3 runs to 18 residues. The V and J ends lost 3 bases and 6 bases, in that order; junction bases with no gene match: 11. Per germline, CDR1 LGHDT and CDR2 YNNKEL (reference sequence). The CDR3 protein is CASSHPSGRARGAGELFF. The CDR3 DNA reads as TGTGCCAGCAGCCATCCTAGCGGGAGGGCCCGGGGGGCCGGGGAGCTGTTTTTT.

The chain carries TRBV3-1 (or the pseudogene TRBV3-2) and TRBJ1-5, with 9 nucleotides matching TRBD1. The CDR3 is made up of 16 amino acids. J was trimmed by 3 bases and V by 1 base; bases with no gene match: 4. In germline, CDR1 is LGHDT, CDR2 YNNKEL (reference sequence). CDR3 DNA sequence: TGTGCCAGCAGCCAAGCCGGGACAGGGAACAATCAGCCCCAGCATTTT. This gives the protein CASSQAGTGNNQPQHF.

V gene TRBV4-1 combines with J gene TRBJ2-2, with 12 bases lining up with TRBD2. Germline trimming cut 8 bases from V and 5 bases from J; bases unmatched to any gene: 9. The CDR3 is made up of 16 amino acids. Germline values: CDR1 MGHRA, CDR2 YSYEKL. For the CDR3, the DNA is TGCGCCAGCCTTCCGACTAGCGGGAGAGTAACCGGGGAGCTGTTTTTT. Encoded protein: CASLPTSGRVTGELFF.

The chain recombines TRBV9 with TRBJ2-3; D uncertain. Deletions cut 2 bases from V and 6 bases from J, with 10 bases between. There are 13 residues in the CDR3. From germline, CDR1 is SGDLS and CDR2 YYNGEE. CDR3 sequence: CASSVIGTDTQYF. As DNA, the CDR3 is TGTGCCAGCAGCGTGATCGGTACGGATACGCAGTATTTT.

The chain combines TRBV6-5 with TRBJ2-2, with TRBD1 matching 9 bases. V lost 4 bases to trimming and J lost 4 bases; unmatched junction nucleotides: 1. The V gene's germline CDR1 is MNHEY and CDR2 SVGAGI. There are 14 residues in the CDR3. CDR3 loop: CASSWDRVTGELFF. CDR3 sequence (DNA): TGTGCCAGCAGTTGGGACAGGGTCACCGGGGAGCTGTTTTTT.

CDR3 sequence reads: CASSYSLGRTGNTIYF. CDR3 in DNA: TGTGCCAGCAGTTACTCGTTGGGTCGCACCGGGAACACCATATATTTT. This sequence joins TRBV6-5 and TRBJ1-3; D gene ambiguous. This CDR3 comprises 16 residues. V lost 0 bases to trimming and J lost 7 bases, with 16 bases between them. CDR1 and CDR2 from the germline V gene are MNHEY and SVGAGI.